A single sample is the source of the 20 T cell receptor beta chains below, sequenced in a study of cytomegalovirus exposure and HLA in healthy donors. Vbeta (60) and Jbeta (13) primers were used in the PCR. Measured with immunoSEQ multiplex PCR; TCRdb has only the in-frame clones, and not every one. The repertoire holds approximately 100,000 clones, more than 60% seen once, with 9.5% to 12% in the top ten. The sequenced material came from PBMCs. The receptors stem from a man younger than 30 in good health and CMV-seropositive.

This clone was seen only a few times. Here the CDR3 DNA reads TGTGCCAGCAGCCGCCCGATAGCGGGCTACGAGCAGTACTTC. Translating gives CASSRPIAGYEQYF. The chain links TRBV5-6 to TRBJ2-7; 7 bases match TRBD2. The CDR3 length is 14 residues. Germline CDR1 reads SGHDT; CDR2 reads YYEEEE. V dropped 4 bases and J dropped 3; count of bases not matched to a gene: 7.

J is TRBJ2-5 and V is TRBV7-9; maybe TRBD1 (5 bases). V was pared by 5 bases and J by 3 bases, with 7 bases between. Germline V gene lookup returns CDR1 SEHNR and CDR2 FQNEAQ (reference sequence). The CDR3 sequence is 12 residues long. The CDR3 DNA reads as TGTGCCAGCAGCCGCAGGGAAGAGACCCAGTACTTC. Protein product: CASSRREETQYF.

The V and J genes are TRBV5-1 and TRBJ2-1, with 12 nucleotides matching TRBD1. Germline values: CDR1 SGHRS, CDR2 YFSETQ. The CDR3 is made up of 15 amino acids. Trimming removed 4 bases from V and 8 bases from J; junction bases left unmatched: 7. CDR3 DNA: TGCGCCAGCAGCCCCGGGACAGGGGGCGTCTATGAGCAGTTCTTC. Translating gives CASSPGTGGVYEQFF.

The V gene is TRBV7-9, the J gene TRBJ1-3; no reliable D call. Trimming stripped 2 bases from V and 4 bases from J, with 9 bases between. Germline-derived CDR1 and CDR2 are SEHNR and FQNEAQ (reference sequence). The CDR3 sequence is 14 residues long. The CDR3 region has the DNA TGTGCCAGCAGCTTAACCAGGAGGGGAAACACCATATATTTT. Its protein is CASSLTRRGNTIYF. Drawing the rest from reference TRBV7-9 and TRBJ1-3, the complete variable domain is DTGVSQNPRHKITKRGQNVTFRCDPISEHNRLYWYRQTLGQGPEFLTYFQNEAQLEKSRLLSDRFSAERPKGSFSTLEIQRTEQGDSAMYLCASSLTRRGNTIYFGEGSWLTVV.

The chain joins TRBV27 to TRBJ1-1, with 9 bases that match TRBD1. V lost 2 bases to trimming and J lost 4 bases; unmatched junction nucleotides: 5. The V gene's germline CDR1 is MNHEY and CDR2 SMNVEV (reference sequence). The CDR3 has 15 amino acids. As DNA, the CDR3 is TGTGCCAGCAGTTTACTGGGACAGGGTCCCACTGAAGCTTTCTTT. Translated: CASSLLGQGPTEAFF.

This clone was counted only a few times. The chain employs TRBV7-2 and TRBJ1-4; 11 bases are shared with TRBD1. The CDR3 contains 17 residues. Looked up from germline, CDR1 is SGHTA and CDR2 is FQGNSA. J gave up 0 bases and V 5 bases, and 5 bases lay outside the gene matches. In nucleotides, the CDR3 is TGTGCCAGCAGCCTTGGACAGGGGGCCACAACTAATGAAAAACTGTTTTTT. It is translated as CASSLGQGATTNEKLFF.

This chain links TRBV6-5 with TRBJ1-2, with D possibly being TRBD1 (6 bases). Trimming took 10 bases from V and 3 from J, leaving 21 bases between them. CDR1 and CDR2 from the germline V gene are MNHEY and SVGAGI. The CDR3 totals 15 residues. DNA of the CDR3: TGTGCCACCCTACCCTCCGGGACAAGGGACTATGGCTACACCTTC. Translating it yields CATLPSGTRDYGYTF.

V gene TRBV2 combines with J gene TRBJ2-3, with TRBD2 matching 7 bases. CDR1 is SNHLY and CDR2 is FYNNEI in the germline V gene. This CDR3 spans 12 amino acids. V shed 8 bases, J shed 4 bases, and the junction held 3 bases outside the gene matches. The CDR3 region is CASDTSADTQYF. The CDR3 region has the DNA TGTGCCAGCGATACTAGCGCAGATACGCAGTATTTT.

This chain links TRBV7-9 with TRBJ2-4, with D possibly matching TRBD1 (6 bases). V dropped 5 bases and J dropped 0 bases, with 17 bases sitting between them. The germline CDR1 and CDR2 sequences are SEHNR and FQNEAQ (reference sequence). The CDR3 is 17 residues long. CDR3 in amino acids: CASSATGLGLAKNIQYF. The CDR3 coding sequence is TGTGCCAGCAGCGCTACAGGGTTGGGGCTAGCCAAAAACATTCAGTACTTC.

In DNA form, the CDR3 reads TGTGCCAGCAGCCAGTCCGGGACAAGCTCTATGGGCTACACCTTC. Protein sequence: CASSQSGTSSMGYTF. The V gene is TRBV14, the J gene TRBJ1-2; maybe TRBD1 (6 bases). V lost 3 bases to trimming and J lost 8 bases, with 19 bases between them. The CDR3 consists of 15 residues. Per the germline V gene, CDR1 is SGHDN and CDR2 is FVKESK.

The chain recombines TRBV4-1 with TRBJ2-3; TRBD2 matches at 8 bases. The CDR3 is made up of 15 amino acids. Germline V gene data show CDR1 as MGHRA and CDR2 as YSYEKL. The trim removed 1 base at V and 3 bases at J, leaving 3 bases unmatched. CDR3: CASSQVAGTTDTQYF. CDR3 nucleotides: TGCGCCAGCAGCCAAGTAGCGGGGACAACAGATACGCAGTATTTT.

This clone was counted a few times. The chain has TRBV6-1 and TRBJ1-4; unclear D gene. V gave up 5 bases and J gave up 12 bases, with 22 bases separating them. The CDR3 totals 15 residues. CDR1 MNHNS and CDR2 SASEGT come from the germline V gene. In nucleotides, the CDR3 is TGTGCCAGCAGTCAACTAGAAGTTCCCAAGTCGGAACTGTTTTTT. It is translated as CASSQLEVPKSELFF.

In this sample, this clone turned up many times. This sequence joins TRBV10-3 and TRBJ1-3, with 9 nucleotides matching TRBD1. Germline V gives CDR1 ENHRY, CDR2 SYGVKD. The CDR3 runs to 16 residues. The V gene end was trimmed by 8 bases and the J gene end by 4 bases; junction bases not matched to a gene: 12. The CDR3 coding sequence is TGTGCCATCGGCTCCCGGGACAGGGTGAGAGGAAACACCATATATTTT. Its protein product is CAIGSRDRVRGNTIYF.

The V gene is TRBV7-9, the J gene TRBJ1-4; 11 nucleotides agree with TRBD1. CDR1 is SEHNR, CDR2 FQNEAQ, per germline (reference sequence). Trimming cost V 1 base and J 3 bases; bases outside gene matches: 4. The CDR3 sequence is 17 residues long. CDR3: CASSLGTGGPANEKLFF. In DNA form, the CDR3 reads TGTGCCAGCAGCTTAGGGACAGGGGGCCCAGCTAATGAAAAACTGTTTTTT.

This clone was observed a few times. The chain is built from TRBV30 and TRBJ1-3; 7 bases match TRBD1. Germline-derived CDR1 and CDR2 are GTSNPN and SVGIG (reference sequence). The CDR3 has 14 residues. Trimming removed 5 bases from V and 0 bases from J; junction bases left unmatched: 4. CDR3 in DNA: TGTGCCTGGGGCAGGGGGGCCTCTGGAAACACCATATATTTT. Translated, it gives CAWGRGASGNTIYF.

The chain joins TRBV14 to TRBJ2-7; D is undetermined. CDR1 SGHDN and CDR2 FVKESK come from the germline V gene. This CDR3 contains 14 residues. V lost 4 bases, J lost 2 bases, and 12 bases lay in between. The CDR3 is CASSPVHPTYEQYF. CDR3 in DNA: TGTGCCAGCAGCCCCGTGCATCCTACCTACGAGCAGTACTTC.

The gene calls are TRBV5-1 and TRBJ2-7; maybe TRBD1 (5 bases). The V gene lost 4 bases and the J gene lost 6 bases, with 17 bases spanning the gap. The CDR3 has 14 amino acids. CDR1 and CDR2 from the germline V gene are SGHRS and YFSETQ. The CDR3 spells CASSRGLGDPEQYF. The CDR3 DNA sequence: TGCGCCAGCAGCAGGGGCCTAGGGGATCCCGAGCAGTACTTC. Full variable domain (outside the CDR3, taken from reference TRBV5-1 and TRBJ2-7): KAGVTQTPRYLIKTRGQQVTLSCSPISGHRSVSWYQQTPGQGLQFLFEYFSETQRNKGNFPGRFSGRQFSNSRSEMNVSTLELGDSALYLCASSRGLGDPEQYFGPGTRLTVT.

This rearrangement joins TRBV12-5 to TRBJ2-5; 13 bases are a match to TRBD2. J gave up 5 bases and V 1 base, and 4 bases lay outside the gene matches. This CDR3 has 16 residues. Germline V gene lookup returns CDR1 LGHNT and CDR2 FRNRAP. CDR3 in amino acids: CASGLGGTSGAETQYF. The CDR3 DNA is TGTGCTAGTGGTTTGGGGGGGACTAGCGGGGCCGAGACCCAGTACTTC.

The chain is built from TRBV7-9 and TRBJ1-4; 7 nucleotides agree with TRBD1. The V gene end was trimmed by 5 bases and the J gene end by 6 bases; junction bases not matched to a gene: 12. The CDR3 has 16 amino acids. CDR1 is SEHNR and CDR2 is FQNEAQ in the germline V gene (reference sequence). The chain's CDR3 is CASSPRRGEEDEKLFF. CDR3 DNA: TGTGCCAGCAGCCCCCGCAGGGGGGAGGAAGATGAAAAACTGTTTTTT.

The chain combines TRBV6-1 with TRBJ2-2; D is unclear. Trimming cost V 2 bases and J 2 bases, with 6 bases left between them. The V gene's germline CDR1 is MNHNS and CDR2 SASEGT. The length of the CDR3 is 14 residues. The CDR3: CASSEQANTGELFF. Here the CDR3 DNA reads TGTGCCAGCAGTGAACAGGCCAACACCGGGGAGCTGTTTTTT.